These 16 T cell receptor beta chains share one sample of origin, sequenced in a study of CD4 T cells in relation to SARS-CoV-2 and coronaviruses. Sequencing used immunoSEQ multiplex PCR; TCRdb keeps in-frame clones, though not all of them. In the table there are roughly 30,000 clones, 60% to 85% of which are singletons. The unexposed donors gave CD4+ T cells in 2011-2018, prior to COVID-19. CD4+ T cells were isolated from the cells after nine to eleven days of culture. The antigens of these receptors remain unknown. Sequencing was done on a sample of CD4+ T cells from PBMCs, cultured in vitro. The receptor set was obtained from a human donor in good health.

This clone was seen a handful of times. CDR3 amino acids: CASSVVGRTGIDTQYF. CDR3 DNA: TGTGCCAGCAGCGTAGTTGGTAGGACAGGGATAGATACGCAGTATTTT. The chain has TRBV9 and TRBJ2-3, with 8 bases that match TRBD1. The trim removed 0 bases at V and 5 bases at J, leaving 8 bases unmatched. The CDR3 sequence is 16 residues long. Germline CDR1 and CDR2: SGDLS and YYNGEE.

This clone has only a few counts. The J gene is TRBJ1-1, the V gene TRBV7-9, with D unresolved. The CDR3 runs 11 residues. Trimming removed 2 bases from V and 6 bases from J, with 4 bases in between. Germline values: CDR1 SEHNR, CDR2 FQNEAQ (reference sequence). In DNA, the CDR3 is TGTGCCAGCAGCTTATGGGCTGAAGCTTTCTTT. Residues: CASSLWAEAFF.

The V and J genes are TRBV18 and TRBJ2-3, with TRBD1 matching 7 bases. This CDR3 has 14 amino acids. Germline values: CDR1 KGHSH, CDR2 LQKENI. The trim removed 6 bases at V and 3 bases at J, leaving 6 bases unmatched. The CDR3 loop is CASSQGQVTDTQYF. The CDR3 DNA follows: TGTGCCAGCTCTCAAGGACAGGTTACAGATACGCAGTATTTT.

The V and J genes are TRBV5-1 and TRBJ2-5, with 14 bases matching TRBD2. V gave up 3 bases and J gave up 5 bases; unmatched junction bases: 6. CDR1 SGHRS and CDR2 YFSETQ come from the germline V gene. The CDR3 loop spans 16 amino acids. CDR3 region: CASSWTSGGSRETQYF. Here the CDR3 DNA reads TGCGCCAGCAGCTGGACTAGCGGGGGGTCCAGGGAGACCCAGTACTTC.

As DNA, the CDR3 is TGCGCCAGCAGCTTCGCGGGAGGGAGCAGGGAGACCCAGTACTTC. This encodes CASSFAGGSRETQYF. J is TRBJ2-5 and V is TRBV5-1; 9 positions agree with TRBD2. Germline CDR1 is SGHRS and CDR2 is YFSETQ. The V gene end was trimmed by 2 bases and the J gene end by 5 bases; junction bases not matched to a gene: 7. The CDR3 loop spans 15 amino acids.

This chain joins TRBV7-9 and TRBJ2-3; D not resolved. The V and J ends lost 10 bases and 1 base respectively, with 9 bases between them. Per the germline V gene, CDR1 is SEHNR and CDR2 is FQNEAQ (reference sequence). This CDR3 is 12 amino acids long. CDR3 in amino acids: CATETGTDTQYF. CDR3 in DNA: TGTGCCACAGAGACTGGCACAGATACGCAGTATTTT.

The chain couples TRBV18 to TRBJ1-5, with D hard to call. Trimming took 2 bases from V and 5 from J, leaving 16 bases between them. Germline CDR1 and CDR2: KGHSH and LQKENI. The CDR3 has 16 residues. In DNA form, the CDR3 reads TGTGCCAGCTCACCAATCCCCCCAGCAGGCGATCAGCCCCAGCATTTT. Its translation is CASSPIPPAGDQPQHF.

V gene TRBV10-3 combines with J gene TRBJ2-5, with unresolved D. The germline CDR1 and CDR2 sequences are ENHRY and SYGVKD. CDR3 length equals 15 residues. Trimming removed 0 bases from V and 2 bases from J, with 10 bases in between. CDR3 amino acids: CAISESTGVQETQYF. The CDR3 region has the DNA TGTGCCATCAGTGAGTCGACCGGAGTGCAAGAGACCCAGTACTTC.

This clone was seen once. The chain employs TRBV6-2 or TRBV6-3 and TRBJ2-2; no clear D gene. The CDR3 is made up of 14 amino acids. V was pared by 5 bases and J by 2 bases, with 9 bases between. Germline values: CDR1 MNHEY, CDR2 SVGEGT. This CDR3 is CASSPSYNTGELFF. DNA for the CDR3: TGTGCCAGCAGTCCGTCTTATAACACCGGGGAGCTGTTTTTT.

The V gene is TRBV6-4, the J gene TRBJ1-2, with D unresolved. This CDR3 comprises 13 residues. With 5 bases removed from V and 7 bases from J, the gap between germline ends came to 14 bases. Germline V CDR1 and CDR2: MRHNA, SNTAGT. CDR3 loop: CASSQSGSFGYTF. The CDR3 region has the DNA TGTGCCAGCAGTCAATCCGGCTCTTTTGGCTACACCTTC.

The V and J genes are TRBV5-4 and TRBJ1-6, with 9 bases identical to TRBD1. Germline CDR1 and CDR2: SGHNT and YYREEE (reference sequence). The CDR3 sequence is 16 residues long. V lost 3 bases, J lost 11 bases, and 12 bases stayed unmatched. CDR3 bases: TGTGCCAGCAGCTCCCGTCCGACAGGGGGGGAAACACCCCTCCACTTT. Protein: CASSSRPTGGETPLHF.

The chain joins TRBV27 to TRBJ1-1; 8 bases match TRBD1. The germline gives CDR1 MNHEY, CDR2 SMNVEV (reference sequence). This CDR3 spans 15 amino acids. J gave up 1 base and V 5 bases, and 6 bases lay outside the gene matches. DNA of the CDR3: TGTGCCAGCAGTAGCCAGGGGGCAGGGAACACTGAAGCTTTCTTT. Translated, it gives CASSSQGAGNTEAFF.

The rearrangement joins TRBV7-9 to TRBJ1-2, with 9 bases that match TRBD1. Germline V gene sequence: CDR1 SEHNR, CDR2 FQNEAQ (reference sequence). This CDR3 comprises 17 residues. Trimming cost V 5 bases and J 6 bases; bases outside gene matches: 16. The CDR3 nucleotides are TGTGCCAGCAGCCTTCTCCCGGGACAGGGAAAAAGAGATGGCTACACCTTC. Protein sequence: CASSLLPGQGKRDGYTF.

The chain carries TRBV11-2 and TRBJ1-2; D may be TRBD1 (5 bases). The CDR3 covers 15 residues. Between the trimmed V and J ends, which lost 1 base and 4 bases, there was a span of 13 bases. In germline, CDR1 is SGHAT, CDR2 FQNNGV. The CDR3, as DNA: TGTGCCAGCAGCTTAGTTTTTTCCGGGGCCTATGGCTACACCTTC. Translating it yields CASSLVFSGAYGYTF.

This clone was counted between two and nine times. The gene calls are TRBV2 and TRBJ1-1; D remains ambiguous. The CDR3 has 10 residues. Germline CDR1 SNHLY, CDR2 FYNNEI. V was shortened by 6 bases and J by 9 bases, with 8 bases between the two germline ends. As DNA, the CDR3 is TGTGCCAGCAGCGAGACACAAGCTTTCTTT. The encoded protein is CASSETQAFF.

The chain employs TRBV12-5 and TRBJ2-2; maybe TRBD2 (5 bases). The ends were cut back, 8 bases at V and 1 base at J, with 20 bases in the middle. The CDR3 sequence is 17 residues long. Germline values: CDR1 LGHNT, CDR2 FRNRAP. The CDR3: CASSIASDSMNTGELFF. In DNA, the CDR3 is TGTGCTAGTTCCATAGCGTCCGATTCTATGAACACCGGGGAGCTGTTTTTT.